The 14 T cell receptor beta chains presented below share a single source sample, sequenced in a study of CD8 T cells in Susac syndrome. Random hexamers primed reverse transcription of 0.5 to 1 ug RNA. TCRdb reanalysed the immunoSEQ multiplex PCR reads using MiXCR and keeps one entry per CDR3 protein. The top ten hold around 0.087% of the sample, which has roughly 120,000 distinct CDR3 sequences, 90% to 95% seen once. The sequenced sample consisted of CD4+ T cells from PBMCs. The receptor set was obtained from a human donor in good health.

This chain links TRBV25-1 with TRBJ2-5; the match to TRBD2 covers 8 bases. Germline V gene data show CDR1 as MGHDK and CDR2 as SYGVNS. J was trimmed by 7 bases and V by 2 bases; bases with no gene match: 9. The CDR3 sequence is 15 residues long. Here the CDR3 reads CASSEGTREGGTQYF. The CDR3 coding sequence is TGTGCCAGCAGTGAAGGGACTCGGGAGGGGGGGACCCAGTACTTC.

The genes are TRBV5-1 and TRBJ1-1; D might be TRBD1 (5 bases). Germline V gene sequence: CDR1 SGHRS, CDR2 YFSETQ. The CDR3 is 13 amino acids. Deletions cut 0 bases from V and 11 bases from J, with 14 bases between. Here the CDR3 DNA reads TGCGCCAGCAGCTTGGGTGGGGGGAGCCCTGCTTTCTTT. It codes for CASSLGGGSPAFF.

The chain has TRBV24-1 and TRBJ2-3; possibly TRBD2 for D (6 bases). The length of the CDR3 is 16 residues. Per germline, CDR1 KGHDR and CDR2 SFDVKD. The ends were cut back, 5 bases at V and 5 bases at J, with 19 bases in the middle. The CDR3 region has the DNA TGTGCCACCAGTGGAGGACTAACCATCCAACAAGATACGCAGTATTTT. Translating it yields CATSGGLTIQQDTQYF.

The rearrangement uses TRBV7-2 and TRBJ2-5; maybe TRBD2 (5 bases). The CDR3 is 14 amino acids. The germline V gene has CDR1 SGHTA and CDR2 FQGNSA. Trimming stripped 5 bases from V and 3 bases from J, with 13 bases between. The CDR3 DNA reads as TGTGCCAGCAGCATCCAGACGGGAAAAGAGACCCAGTACTTC. It yields the protein CASSIQTGKETQYF.

The chain links TRBV20-1 to TRBJ2-3; D is unresolved. This CDR3 contains 10 residues. V was clipped by 6 bases and J by 7 bases, with 8 bases between them. Germline-derived CDR1 and CDR2 are DFQATT and SNEGSKA (reference sequence). The CDR3 DNA reads as TGCAGTGCCAGCGCTAATACGCAGTATTTT. It encodes CSASANTQYF.

J is TRBJ2-7 and V is TRBV21-1; whether TRBD1, the table's D call, matches the DNA was not checked. TRBV21-1 is labeled a pseudogene. The length of the CDR3 is 18 residues. The CDR3 loop reads CASSAPRSRDRLPYEQYF. Written as DNA, the CDR3 is TGTGCCAGCAGCGCCCCCCGTTCCCGGGACAGGCTACCCTACGAGCAGTACTTC.

In regard to this clonotype: Germline is not matched at one junction end, which may reflect a read error. The J gene is TRBJ1-5, the V gene TRBV5-8; 10 nucleotides agree with TRBD1. Germline V gives CDR1 SGHTS, CDR2 YDEGEE. CDR3 length: 16 amino acids. The CDR3 is CAGSSYGQGVNQPQHF. The CDR3 DNA reads TGTGCCGGCAGCAGTTACGGACAGGGGGTAAATCAGCCCCAGCATTTT. Filled out from reference TRBV5-8 and TRBJ1-5, the complete variable domain reads EAGVTQSPTHLIKTRGQQATLRCSPISGHTSVYWYQQALGLGLQFLLWYDEGEERNRGNFPPRFSGRQFPNYSSELNVNALELEDSALYLCAGSSYGQGVNQPQHFGDGTRLSIL.

The chain links TRBV11-2 to TRBJ2-5; D unresolved. The CDR3 is 15 residues long. Trimming took 0 bases from V and 5 from J, leaving 13 bases between them. From germline, CDR1 is SGHAT and CDR2 FQNNGV. The CDR3 DNA sequence: TGTGCCAGCAGCTTAGAACGCACGGCTCGGGAGACCCAGTACTTC. It codes for CASSLERTARETQYF. The complete variable domain, with remaining parts taken from reference TRBV11-2 and TRBJ2-5, reads EAGVAQSPRYKIIEKRQSVAFWCNPISGHATLYWYQQILGQGPKLLIQFQNNGVVDDSQLPKDRFSAERLKGVDSTLKIQPAKLEDSAVYLCASSLERTARETQYFGPGTRLLVL.

This CDR3 reads CASSLAILLAGEVDEQYF. DNA of the CDR3: TGTGCCAGCAGCTTAGCGATCCTACTAGCGGGAGAAGTAGACGAGCAGTACTTC. The chain carries TRBV7-9 and TRBJ2-7, with 11 bases matching TRBD2. The V gene end was trimmed by 0 bases and the J gene end by 5 bases; junction bases not matched to a gene: 12. The germline V gene encodes CDR1 SEHNR and CDR2 FQNEAQ (reference sequence). This CDR3 is built from 18 residues.

This chain links TRBV7-2 with TRBJ1-1; 12 positions match TRBD1. The germline gives CDR1 SGHTA, CDR2 FQGNSA. With V trimmed by 5 bases and J by 11 bases, 9 bases remained unmatched. The CDR3 covers 14 residues. The CDR3 nucleotides read TGTGCCAGCAGCCCGGATTGGGACAGGGGGCTTGCTTTCTTT. Protein: CASSPDWDRGLAFF.

The chain employs TRBV29-1 and TRBJ2-2, with D maybe TRBD1 (6 bases). The CDR3 spans 11 residues. The germline V gene has CDR1 SQVTM and CDR2 ANQGSEA. Between the trimmed V and J ends, which lost 7 bases and 6 bases, there was a span of 9 bases. The CDR3 region has the DNA TGCAGCGCCGCAGGGGCCGGGGAGCTGTTTTTT. Encoded protein: CSAAGAGELFF.

DNA of the CDR3: TGTGCCAGCAGTCGTGGCAGGGGAAGCTCTGCAACTAATGAAAAACTGTTTTTT. This sequence encodes CASSRGRGSSATNEKLFF. The chain is built from TRBV7-9 and TRBJ1-4; perhaps TRBD1 as D (6 bases). CDR1 SEHNR and CDR2 FQNEAQ come from the germline V gene (reference sequence). The CDR3 runs 18 residues. Trimming took 6 bases from V and 0 from J, leaving 20 bases between them.

This chain connects TRBV19 to TRBJ2-7, with D perhaps matching TRBD2 (5 bases). Germline assignment: CDR1 LNHDA and CDR2 SQIVND (reference sequence). The CDR3 totals 13 residues. The V gene lost 4 bases and the J gene lost 6 bases, with 13 bases spanning the gap. The CDR3 spells CASSRQLVREQYF. As DNA, the CDR3 is TGTGCCAGTAGTAGGCAACTAGTCCGCGAGCAGTACTTC.

The V call is TRBV7-2, the J call TRBJ2-7; unclear D gene. This CDR3 region has 11 residues. Trimming cost V 1 base and J 4 bases, with 2 bases left between them. Germline CDR1 reads SGHTA; CDR2 reads FQGNSA. The CDR3 sequence: CASSLVYEQYF. The CDR3 DNA sequence: TGTGCCAGCAGCTTAGTGTACGAGCAGTACTTC.